Below, 29 T cell receptor beta chains from the same sample are listed, as sequenced in a study of vaccination effects on CD4 cells after COVID-19. Sequencing was preceded by expansion of antigen-specific CD4+ T cells with viral peptide pools in the ViraFEST assay. Subsequent to a culture period of approximately 11 days, CD4+ T cells were isolated. Participants each got two BNT162b2 or mRNA-1273 vaccine doses. The method was immunoSEQ multiplex PCR; TCRdb's version includes in-frame clones alone and lacks a portion of them. This sample has 25,000 to 30,000 clones, with around 79% found just once. Their recognized antigens are unknown. This specimen was CD4+ T cells from PBMCs cultured with HCoV-NL63 spike peptides, taken after COVID-19 vaccination. These receptors were taken from a human donor who received a COVID-19 vaccine.

The chain joins TRBV4-1 to TRBJ2-1, with 10 bases that match TRBD1. V was pared by 3 bases and J by 3 bases, with 8 bases of the junction left unmatched. CDR3 length equals 17 residues. Germline V CDR1 and CDR2: MGHRA, YSYEKL. The CDR3 sequence is CASSHPGRTGGYNEQFF. Written as DNA, the CDR3 is TGCGCCAGCAGCCATCCCGGGAGGACAGGGGGCTACAATGAGCAGTTCTTC.

V is TRBV3-1 (or the pseudogene TRBV3-2) and J is TRBJ2-5; D is possibly TRBD1 or TRBD2 (6 bases each). V dropped 7 bases and J dropped 1 base, with 7 bases sitting between them. Germline-derived CDR1 and CDR2 are LGHDT and YNNKEL (reference sequence). The CDR3 has 12 amino acids. The CDR3 coding sequence is TGTGCCAGCAAGGGGGGCCAAGAGACCCAGTACTTC. It yields the protein CASKGGQETQYF.

The gene calls are TRBV6-1 and TRBJ2-1; 9 bases align to TRBD2. V shed 2 bases and J 6 bases; nucleotides not matched to a gene: 8. Germline values: CDR1 MNHNS, CDR2 SASEGT. The CDR3 has 16 amino acids. In DNA, the CDR3 is TGTGCCAGCAGTGAATTTGTAGCGGGGGCGACCAATGAGCAGTTCTTC. Protein sequence: CASSEFVAGATNEQFF.

The chain is built from TRBV5-1 and TRBJ2-3; tentative D call: TRBD1 (6 bases). Trimming removed 2 bases at V and 2 bases at J, with 9 bases between. The CDR3 loop spans 14 amino acids. Germline V CDR1 and CDR2: SGHRS, YFSETQ. The CDR3 region is CASSLQGLTDTQYF. CDR3 DNA sequence: TGCGCCAGCAGCTTACAGGGCCTCACAGATACGCAGTATTTT. The variable domain in full, with the rest retrieved from reference TRBV5-1 and TRBJ2-3, is KAGVTQTPRYLIKTRGQQVTLSCSPISGHRSVSWYQQTPGQGLQFLFEYFSETQRNKGNFPGRFSGRQFSNSRSEMNVSTLELGDSALYLCASSLQGLTDTQYFGPGTRLTVL.

V and J are TRBV6-1 and TRBJ1-2, with TRBD1 as a possible D gene (5 bases). Germline values: CDR1 MNHNS, CDR2 SASEGT. Trimming cost V 0 bases and J 8 bases, with 10 bases left between them. The CDR3 contains 13 residues. This CDR3 reads CASSEALGDGYTF. For the CDR3, the DNA is TGTGCCAGCAGTGAAGCGCTCGGGGACGGCTACACCTTC.

This clone was recorded a few times. The rearrangement links TRBV6-5 to TRBJ1-6, with D unresolved. V was clipped by 4 bases and J by 16 bases, with 14 bases between them. Germline lookup yields CDR1 MNHEY and CDR2 SVGAGI. This CDR3 is built from 12 residues. This CDR3 is CASSLDKERLHF. CDR3 DNA sequence: TGTGCCAGCAGTTTAGATAAGGAGAGACTCCACTTT.

This clone was observed a single time. The chain joins TRBV3-1 (or the pseudogene TRBV3-2) to TRBJ2-3; D unclear. V was shortened by 3 bases and J by 2 bases, with 15 bases between the two germline ends. CDR1 and CDR2 from the germline V gene are LGHDT and YNNKEL (reference sequence). This CDR3 has 16 residues. CDR3 region: CASSHFLGKFTDTQYF. Written as DNA, the CDR3 is TGTGCCAGCAGCCACTTTCTGGGAAAGTTCACAGATACGCAGTATTTT.

This sequence joins TRBV7-6 and TRBJ1-5; possible D gene TRBD1, 6 bases. The CDR3 contains 15 residues. V was shortened by 1 base and J by 4 bases, with 11 bases between the two germline ends. Germline CDR1 is SGHVS and CDR2 is FNYEAQ. In DNA, the CDR3 is TGTGCCAGCAGCTTAGTGGCAGGGGCTAATCAGCCCCAGCATTTT. Residues: CASSLVAGANQPQHF.

The chain carries TRBV19 and TRBJ2-5; 7 bases map to TRBD2. Trimming cost V 7 bases and J 5 bases; bases outside gene matches: 10. The germline CDR1 and CDR2 sequences are LNHDA and SQIVND (reference sequence). The CDR3 runs to 14 residues. DNA of the CDR3: TGTGCCAGTATGGGACTAAGCGAAGGGGAGACCCAGTACTTC. It specifies CASMGLSEGETQYF.

The chain has TRBV19 and TRBJ1-4, with 7 bases that match TRBD1. Germline V gives CDR1 LNHDA, CDR2 SQIVND (reference sequence). The J segment lost 4 bases and the V segment lost 7 bases, leaving 3 bases of the junction unmatched. CDR3 length: 13 residues. The CDR3 nucleotides are TGTGCCAGTACCAGGGGGGTTAATGAAAAACTGTTTTTT. Its translation is CASTRGVNEKLFF.

This sequence joins TRBV7-8 and TRBJ1-2, with a weak D call TRBD1 (5 bases). Trimming removed 1 base at V and 2 bases at J, with 11 bases between. The CDR3 is made up of 15 amino acids. CDR1 is SGHVS, CDR2 FQNEAQ, per germline. CDR3 sequence: CASSLVGTQNYGYTF. Here the CDR3 DNA reads TGTGCCAGCAGCTTAGTCGGGACCCAGAACTATGGCTACACCTTC.

The sample holds one count of this clone. The chain links TRBV5-1 to TRBJ2-2; 13 bases are a match to TRBD2. This CDR3 contains 20 residues. The germline V gene encodes CDR1 SGHRS and CDR2 YFSETQ. The V and J ends lost 4 bases and 1 base, in that order; junction bases with no gene match: 13. The chain's CDR3 is CASSPLPQGLAGENTGELFF. CDR3 bases: TGCGCCAGCAGCCCGCTACCCCAAGGACTAGCGGGGGAGAACACCGGGGAGCTGTTTTTT. The full variable domain, rest sourced from reference TRBV5-1 and TRBJ2-2, is KAGVTQTPRYLIKTRGQQVTLSCSPISGHRSVSWYQQTPGQGLQFLFEYFSETQRNKGNFPGRFSGRQFSNSRSEMNVSTLELGDSALYLCASSPLPQGLAGENTGELFFGEGSRLTVL.

The V gene is TRBV7-9, the J gene TRBJ1-5; a possible D gene is TRBD1 (5 bases). The germline CDR1 and CDR2 sequences are SEHNR and FQNEAQ (reference sequence). The CDR3 runs 15 residues. Trimming left V 1 base short and J 2 bases short, with 9 bases between. The DNA for the CDR3 is TGTGCCAGCAGCTTAGGAGGGGCCGGCAATCAGCCCCAGCATTTT. Translating it yields CASSLGGAGNQPQHF.

This clone was seen only a few times. This sequence joins TRBV10-1 and TRBJ2-1, with TRBD2 identical over 9 bases. CDR1 is WNHNN and CDR2 is SYGVQD in the germline V gene (reference sequence). J lost 4 bases, V lost 0 bases, and 4 bases had no gene match. The CDR3 is 16 residues long. The CDR3 region is CASSESIAGAYNEQFF. DNA of the CDR3: TGCGCCAGCAGTGAGTCGATAGCGGGGGCGTACAATGAGCAGTTCTTC.

The chain recombines TRBV12-5 with TRBJ2-5, with D hard to call. Germline CDR1 is LGHNT and CDR2 is FRNRAP. Trimming pared 6 bases from V and 0 bases from J, leaving 8 bases between. This CDR3 has 13 residues. This chain's CDR3 is CASGNSNQETQYF. CDR3 in DNA: TGTGCTAGTGGGAACAGTAACCAAGAGACCCAGTACTTC. The variable domain in full, completed from reference TRBV12-5 and TRBJ2-5, reads DARVTQTPRHKVTEMGQEVTMRCQPILGHNTVFWYRQTMMQGLELLAYFRNRAPLDDSGMPKDRFSAEMPDATLATLKIQPSEPRDSAVYFCASGNSNQETQYFGPGTRLLVL.

The rearrangement joins TRBV30 to TRBJ1-4; D call uncertain. CDR3 length equals 15 residues. The V gene lost 2 bases and the J gene lost 6 bases, with 16 bases spanning the gap. The germline V gene encodes CDR1 GTSNPN and CDR2 SVGIG (reference sequence). CDR3 in amino acids: CAWSPRVGRDEKLFF. The CDR3 nucleotides are TGTGCCTGGAGTCCCCGGGTGGGGAGGGATGAAAAACTGTTTTTT.

The chain has TRBV16 and TRBJ2-7; TRBD2 matches 7 bases. Per germline, CDR1 KGHSY and CDR2 FQNENV. This CDR3 spans 15 amino acids. V dropped 0 bases and J dropped 0; count of bases not matched to a gene: 2. CDR3 amino acids: CASSQSGGISYEQYF. In nucleotides, the CDR3 is TGTGCCAGCAGCCAATCCGGGGGGATCTCCTACGAGCAGTACTTC.

This clone is a singleton in its sample. This sequence joins TRBV7-9 and TRBJ1-1; 9 nucleotides agree with TRBD1. Trimming took 5 bases from V and 11 from J; bases not matched to a gene: 6. This CDR3 has 12 residues. Germline V gives CDR1 SEHNR, CDR2 FQNEAQ (reference sequence). This CDR3 reads CASSRGTGTAFF. In DNA, the CDR3 is TGTGCCAGCAGCCGTGGGACAGGGACCGCTTTCTTT.

Here the CDR3 reads CASRQGLRGLPYF. The DNA of the CDR3 is TGTGCCAGCAGACAGGGGCTGAGGGGGCTGCCGTACTTC. The chain combines TRBV27 with TRBJ2-7; 7 bases match TRBD1. This CDR3 has 13 residues. The germline CDR1 and CDR2 sequences are MNHEY and SMNVEV (reference sequence). J lost 12 bases, V lost 6 bases, and 14 bases had no gene match.

The chain links TRBV20-1 to TRBJ1-1; no reliable D call. CDR1 is DFQATT and CDR2 is SNEGSKA in the germline V gene (reference sequence). This CDR3 spans 13 amino acids. V was trimmed by 3 bases and J by 0 bases, leaving 8 bases between them. Here the CDR3 DNA reads TGCAGTGCTAGTCCCACCATGAACACTGAAGCTTTCTTT. It translates to CSASPTMNTEAFF.

The chain joins TRBV5-1 to TRBJ2-2, with 12 positions matching TRBD2. Germline V gene data show CDR1 as SGHRS and CDR2 as YFSETQ. V lost 4 bases and J lost 2; bases outside the gene matches: 0. This CDR3 is 15 amino acids long. The CDR3: CASSGLAGNTGELFF. In DNA form, the CDR3 reads TGCGCCAGCAGCGGACTAGCGGGAAACACCGGGGAGCTGTTTTTT. The whole variable domain, filled in from reference TRBV5-1 and TRBJ2-2, reads KAGVTQTPRYLIKTRGQQVTLSCSPISGHRSVSWYQQTPGQGLQFLFEYFSETQRNKGNFPGRFSGRQFSNSRSEMNVSTLELGDSALYLCASSGLAGNTGELFFGEGSRLTVL.

The CDR3 protein is CASSNKQVLAEKETQYF. CDR3 in DNA: TGTGCCAGCAGCAACAAGCAGGTACTAGCGGAAAAAGAGACCCAGTACTTC. The rearrangement uses TRBV21-1 and TRBJ2-5; the table's TRBD2 call for D was not verified on the DNA. TRBV21-1 is shown as a pseudogene. The CDR3 totals 17 residues.

This chain's CDR3 is CASSYPPSIEAFF. The DNA of the CDR3 is TGTGCCAGCAGTTACCCGCCGAGCATCGAAGCTTTCTTT. This rearrangement joins TRBV6-6 to TRBJ1-1; D unclear. The CDR3 is 13 amino acids. With 2 bases removed from V and 8 bases from J, the gap between germline ends came to 12 bases. CDR1 MNHNY and CDR2 SVGAGI come from the germline V gene (reference sequence).

V gene TRBV4-1 combines with J gene TRBJ1-2, with no clear D. The germline V gene encodes CDR1 MGHRA and CDR2 YSYEKL. Trimming cost V 0 bases and J 2 bases, with 10 bases left between them. The CDR3 has 15 amino acids. In DNA form, the CDR3 reads TGCGCCAGCAGCCAAGACCCGGGGTTGAACTATGGCTACACCTTC. Translation gives CASSQDPGLNYGYTF.

The V gene is TRBV19, the J gene TRBJ2-5; no firm D call. The CDR3 is 20 amino acids. The germline V gene has CDR1 LNHDA and CDR2 SQIVND (reference sequence). Trimming left V 4 bases short and J 2 bases short, with 29 bases between. CDR3 DNA sequence: TGTGCCAGTAGTACCATAACTTTTAGGGTCTACGCCCTGTGTCAAGAGACCCAGTACTTC. Its protein is CASSTITFRVYALCQETQYF.

This chain links TRBV27 with TRBJ1-1; tentative D call: TRBD1 (5 bases). The CDR3 runs 14 residues. Germline CDR1 and CDR2: MNHEY and SMNVEV (reference sequence). Trimming stripped 8 bases from V and 5 bases from J, with 18 bases between. CDR3 sequence: CASLLTASTTEAFF. For the CDR3, the DNA is TGTGCCAGCCTGTTGACAGCATCTACTACTGAAGCTTTCTTT.

A few counts support this clone. This rearrangement joins TRBV3-1 (or the pseudogene TRBV3-2) to TRBJ1-2; D is possibly TRBD1 (5 bases). V lost 4 bases to trimming and J lost 2 bases, with 8 bases between them. CDR3 length: 13 residues. In germline, CDR1 is LGHDT, CDR2 YNNKEL (reference sequence). The DNA for the CDR3 is TGTGCCAGCAGCCTCGACAGAAACTATGGCTACACCTTC. Protein: CASSLDRNYGYTF.

J is TRBJ1-1 and V is TRBV5-1, with D possibly TRBD1 on 5 matching bases. CDR3 length equals 14 residues. V dropped 3 bases and J dropped 3 bases, with 12 bases sitting between them. Germline CDR1 is SGHRS and CDR2 is YFSETQ. In DNA, the CDR3 is TGCGCCAGCAGCTCCCAGCCGGGGGACACTGAAGCTTTCTTT. Translated, it gives CASSSQPGDTEAFF. The complete variable domain, with remaining parts taken from reference TRBV5-1 and TRBJ1-1, reads KAGVTQTPRYLIKTRGQQVTLSCSPISGHRSVSWYQQTPGQGLQFLFEYFSETQRNKGNFPGRFSGRQFSNSRSEMNVSTLELGDSALYLCASSSQPGDTEAFFGQGTRLTVV.

V usage is TRBV11-2 and J usage is TRBJ1-2, with a tentative D call TRBD1 (5 bases). The ends were cut back, 5 bases at V and 6 bases at J, with 19 bases in the middle. The CDR3 contains 15 residues. Germline loops: CDR1 SGHAT, CDR2 FQNNGV. Written as DNA, the CDR3 is TGTGCCAGCAGCACCGCAATGAGGGCAGGGAATGGCTACACCTTC. Amino acids: CASSTAMRAGNGYTF.